This entry features one T cell receptor (beta chain) sequence. The CDR3 length is 12 residues. The germline CDR1 and CDR2 sequences are MDHEN and SYDVKM. V lost 4 bases and J 13 bases, leaving 14 bases between the germline ends. This sample stems from a study of blood T cell repertoires in COVID-19. On the study more broadly: Researchers got acute and convalescent COVID-19 samples from the United States, Italy and Spain. T cells, B-cell-depleted T cells, or PBMCs provided the cDNA or gDNA that served as material.

Methods used by the authors: By means of reference gene primer amplification, nucleated cell counts were estimated. The repertoire was sequenced with immunoSEQ multiplex PCR; TCRdb's copy has only in-frame clones and lacks some. That table supplies the V and J calls and clone size; D and trimming were determined from the DNA. The repertoire consists of 250,000 to 350,000 clones, with about nine tenths occurring once and the leading ten covering roughly 10%. A Seattle source enrolled patients during active infection and followed them longitudinally. The chain links TRBV28 to TRBJ1-3; TRBD1 is a possible D gene (6 bases). The sequenced sample was peripheral blood. This receptor was identified in a woman aged 30 to 39 with COVID-19, enrolled during active disease. The CDR3 loop reads CASSSGQSGIYF. CDR3 bases: TGTGCCAGCAGTTCCGGACAGTCCGGGATATATTTT.